Listed here are 14 T cell receptor beta chains from one sample, sequenced in a study of T-cell reconstitution after alpha-beta-depleted transplantation in children. This sample's TCRbeta library carried unique molecular identifier barcodes. One entry per CDR3 protein results from TCRdb running MiXCR on the PCR reads. The repertoire holds about 420,000 distinct CDR3 sequences, with roughly a tenth as singletons. Material: PBMCs from the stem cell graft donor, obtained from the stem cell graft. Receptor source: a human donor who donated a stem cell graft to a child with acute myeloid leukemia.

V is TRBV9 and J is TRBJ1-2; D remains ambiguous. Germline assignment: CDR1 SGDLS and CDR2 YYNGEE. V lost 2 bases, J lost 4 bases, and 18 bases lay in between. The CDR3 spans 16 residues. CDR3 residues: CASSVGLSGAVYGYTF. The CDR3 bases are TGTGCCAGCAGCGTTGGACTTTCGGGCGCCGTCTATGGCTACACCTTC.

This clonotype was seen more than once but under ten times. The chain links TRBV3-1 to TRBJ1-4; D is uncertain. The CDR3 totals 12 residues. The V gene's germline CDR1 is LGHDT and CDR2 YNNKEL (reference sequence). Trimming left V 4 bases short and J 8 bases short, with 8 bases between. CDR3: CASSPNGEKLFF. The CDR3 bases are TGTGCCAGCAGCCCTAATGGGGAAAAACTGTTTTTT.

The chain joins TRBV5-1 to TRBJ2-1; D is perhaps TRBD1 (6 bases). Trimming removed 0 bases from V and 8 bases from J, with 15 bases in between. This CDR3 has 15 amino acids. The germline V gene has CDR1 SGHRS and CDR2 YFSETQ. The CDR3, as DNA: TGCGCCAGCAGCTTGGGACAGGTCACCATCTATGAGCAGTTCTTC. Translating gives CASSLGQVTIYEQFF.

This clonotype was seen more than once but under ten times. The rearrangement links TRBV25-1 to TRBJ1-5; 9 bases are a match to TRBD1. CDR1 is MGHDK, CDR2 SYGVNS, per germline. The CDR3 covers 17 residues. Trimming cost V 4 bases and J 7 bases; bases outside gene matches: 14. CDR3 loop: CASSASGQGSLRQPQHF. CDR3 nucleotides: TGTGCCAGCAGTGCGTCAGGACAGGGGTCCTTAAGGCAGCCCCAGCATTTT.

This clonotype was detected a few times. The rearrangement links TRBV12-3 or TRBV12-4 to TRBJ2-2, with D possibly being TRBD2 (6 bases). This CDR3 has 14 amino acids. V dropped 6 bases and J dropped 3 bases, with 11 bases sitting between them. CDR3 sequence: CASRGLAHTGELFF. DNA for the CDR3: TGTGCCAGCAGGGGGCTAGCGCACACCGGGGAGCTGTTTTTT.

The chain joins TRBV11-3 to TRBJ2-3; 7 bases fit TRBD1. V trimming: 5 bases; J trimming: 4 bases; junction bases outside the gene matches: 6. The CDR3 totals 14 residues. Germline CDR1 SGHNT, CDR2 YENEEA. The DNA for the CDR3 is TGTGCCAGCAGCACCCACAGGGGTTCAGATACGCAGTATTTT. This gives the protein CASSTHRGSDTQYF.

This clonotype was found many times. The gene calls are TRBV7-2 and TRBJ1-6, with unresolved D. CDR3 length: 13 amino acids. The V gene's germline CDR1 is SGHTA and CDR2 FQGNSA. Trimming stripped 4 bases from V and 5 bases from J, with 6 bases between. The CDR3 coding sequence is TGTGCCAGCAGCTCTGGGGATAATTCACCCCTCCACTTT. Protein: CASSSGDNSPLHF.

This clonotype has ten or more counts. The chain recombines TRBV29-1 with TRBJ2-1, with D perhaps assigned TRBD1 or TRBD2 (5 bases each). The CDR3 covers 14 residues. V gave up 0 bases and J gave up 7 bases, with 13 bases separating them. Germline-derived CDR1 and CDR2 are SQVTM and ANQGSEA. Written as DNA, the CDR3 is TGCAGCGTTGAAGAACCGTGGGGGAAGAATGAGCAGTTCTTC. It encodes CSVEEPWGKNEQFF.

This chain connects TRBV27 to TRBJ2-1; no definite D call. The CDR3 is 15 residues long. The V and J ends lost 0 bases and 4 bases respectively, with 10 bases between them. The V gene's germline CDR1 is MNHEY and CDR2 SMNVEV (reference sequence). The CDR3 spells CASSLSNLVYNEQFF. The CDR3, as DNA: TGTGCCAGCAGTTTATCCAACCTCGTGTACAATGAGCAGTTCTTC.

This sequence joins TRBV4-2 and TRBJ2-5, with D unclear. V was trimmed by 0 bases and J by 3 bases, leaving 2 bases between them. The CDR3 spans 12 residues. Germline assignment: CDR1 LGHNA and CDR2 YNFKEQ. In DNA form, the CDR3 reads TGTGCCAGCAGCCAAGATGAAGAGACCCAGTACTTC. The encoded protein is CASSQDEETQYF.

V gene TRBV29-1 combines with J gene TRBJ2-1; 8 positions match TRBD2. CDR3 length: 15 residues. Germline CDR1 reads SQVTM; CDR2 reads ANQGSEA. V trimming: 0 bases; J trimming: 9 bases; junction bases outside the gene matches: 10. This CDR3 reads CSVEDNAGGAAEQFF. The DNA for the CDR3 is TGCAGCGTTGAAGATAATGCGGGAGGAGCTGCTGAGCAGTTCTTC.

The chain links TRBV7-9 to TRBJ2-7; D gene unclear. Trimming pared 1 base from V and 6 bases from J, leaving 19 bases between. From germline, CDR1 is SEHNR and CDR2 FQNEAQ (reference sequence). This CDR3 contains 16 residues. The CDR3 is CASSLGPSAYPGEQYV. In DNA form, the CDR3 reads TGTGCCAGCAGCTTAGGTCCGTCGGCCTACCCGGGCGAGCAGTACGTC.

This clonotype was seen many times. V usage is TRBV4-2 and J usage is TRBJ2-1; weak D call: TRBD2 (5 bases). In germline, CDR1 is LGHNA, CDR2 YNFKEQ. V was pared by 0 bases and J by 3 bases, with 15 bases between. The CDR3 is 17 residues long. CDR3 coding DNA: TGTGCCAGCAGCCAAGATCGGTGGCGGGTGAACTACAATGAGCAGTTCTTC. This translates into CASSQDRWRVNYNEQFF.

The gene calls are TRBV18 and TRBJ2-1; either TRBD1 or TRBD2 may fit D (5 bases each). CDR3 length: 13 residues. V was pared by 4 bases and J by 8 bases, with 12 bases between. Germline V CDR1 and CDR2: KGHSH, LQKENI. CDR3 in amino acids: CASSLGTRDEQFF. The DNA of the CDR3 is TGTGCCAGCTCACTCGGGACCCGGGATGAGCAGTTCTTC.